Listed below are T cell receptor beta chains from one sample, sequenced in a study of cytomegalovirus exposure and HLA in healthy donors. Produced via immunoSEQ multiplex PCR; TCRdb's table is partial and in-frame only. There are around 200,000 clones in the sample; 80% to 90% occur only once, and roughly 3% lies in the top ten. The sequencing sample was made of PBMCs. The source is a woman under 30 in good health and CMV-seronegative. CDR3s include the opening cysteine and the closing phenylalanine or tryptophan. The D gene is left open where the match is weak. Clone sizes are given selectively: once, few, many, or a class where the clone is expanded.

size: once
J: TRBJ1-4
D: NA
V: TRBV29-1
DNA: TGCAGCGTTGAAGGGCCTGGGGGAGGAAAACTGTTTTTT
CDR3: CSVEGPGGGKLFF

size: many
J: TRBJ2-7
D: TRBD1
V: TRBV29-1
DNA: TGCAGCGTTGATAAGACAGGGGATACCAACGAGCAGTACTTC
CDR3: CSVDKTGDTNEQYF

size: NA
J: TRBJ1-3
D: TRBD1
V: TRBV7-9
DNA: TGTGCCAGCAGCTGGGGGACAGGGAAGGACGGAAACACCATATATTTT
CDR3: CASSWGTGKDGNTIYF

size: once
J: TRBJ2-1
D: TRBD2
V: TRBV7-2
DNA: TGTGCCAGCAGCTTACACCCTAGCGGGAGGGCCAATGAGCAGTTCTTC
CDR3: CASSLHPSGRANEQFF

size: NA
J: TRBJ2-2
D: TRBD2
V: TRBV28
DNA: TGTGCCAGCAGCCCGGGACTAGCGACCGGGGAGCTGTTTTTT
CDR3: CASSPGLATGELFF

size: once
J: TRBJ2-3
D: TRBD1
V: TRBV5-1
DNA: TGCGCCAGCAGCTTACCGACAGGGGGAGGGGATACGCAGTATTTT
CDR3: CASSLPTGGGDTQYF

size: NA
J: TRBJ2-1
D: TRBD2
V: TRBV10-3
DNA: TGTGCCATCAGTGAGTCATATGGGAGGGACTACAATGAGCAGTTCTTC
CDR3: CAISESYGRDYNEQFF

size: NA
J: TRBJ1-5
D: TRBD1
V: TRBV6-1
DNA: TGTGCCAGCAGTAGGGGGACAGTTATTCAGCCCCAGCATTTT
CDR3: CASSRGTVIQPQHF

size: NA
J: TRBJ2-7
D: NA
V: TRBV20-1
DNA: TGCAGTGCTTCCTTAGCTTGGGAGCAGTACTTC
CDR3: CSASLAWEQYF

size: NA
J: TRBJ2-1
D: TRBD1
V: TRBV6-5
DNA: TGTGCCAGCAGGTATTCGACAGGGGGCTATTATGAGCAGTTCTTC
CDR3: CASRYSTGGYYEQFF

size: NA
J: TRBJ2-2
D: NA
V: TRBV2
DNA: TGTGCCAGCAGTTTCCTAGCGACGAACACCGGGGAGCTGTTTTTT
CDR3: CASSFLATNTGELFF

size: NA
J: TRBJ2-1
D: TRBD1
V: TRBV5-4
DNA: TGTGCCAGCAGCACCCGGGACAGACTCAATGAGCAGTTCTTC
CDR3: CASSTRDRLNEQFF

size: NA
J: TRBJ1-2
D: NA
V: TRBV19
DNA: TGTGCCAGTAGTTACGGGAACTATGGCTACACCTTC
CDR3: CASSYGNYGYTF

size: NA
J: TRBJ2-1
D: TRBD1
V: TRBV11-2
DNA: TGTGCCAGCAGCAATCGGGACAGCGGCTATGAGCAGTTCTTC
CDR3: CASSNRDSGYEQFF

size: NA
J: TRBJ1-1
D: NA
V: TRBV20-1
DNA: TGCAGTGCTAGAGTGGCCAATGAAGCTTTCTTT
CDR3: CSARVANEAFF

size: NA
J: TRBJ2-7
D: NA
V: TRBV6-1
DNA: TGTGCCAGCAGGAATTGGAGGGGGCTTGGCGAGCAGTACTTC
CDR3: CASRNWRGLGEQYF

size: once
J: TRBJ2-2
D: NA
V: TRBV2
DNA: TGTGCCAGCAGTGAATCGCCGGGGGGGGAGCTGTTTTTT
CDR3: CASSESPGGELFF